This T cell receptor (beta chain) stems from a study of CD8 T cells in Susac syndrome. Study-wide background: Within the group of sequenced Susac syndrome patients, roughly 6 had active disease and 8 or 9 were in remission.

Regarding this clonotype: Antigen: not known.

J gave up 3 bases and V 4 bases, and 4 bases lay outside the gene matches. This CDR3 contains 13 residues. The V gene's germline CDR1 is GTSNPN and CDR2 SVGIG (reference sequence). The study, taken as a whole, reports: None of the CD4+ T cell repertoires in Susac syndrome showed clonal expansion.

Patients having Susac syndrome satisfied recently defined diagnostic criteria for definite or probable disease. It was with random hexamers that roughly 0.5 to 1 ug RNA was reverse transcribed. One entry per CDR3 protein, called by TCRdb with MiXCR from the immunoSEQ multiplex PCR reads. Among approximately 180,000 distinct CDR3 sequences listed, more than 85% were seen once. The V call is TRBV30, the J call TRBJ2-7; 9 bases are shared with TRBD1. Sequencing used CD4+ T cells from PBMCs. The receptor's source is a human donor with Susac syndrome. The CDR3 loop is CAWTGTGNYEQYF. For the CDR3, the DNA is TGTGCCTGGACCGGGACAGGGAACTACGAGCAGTACTTC.